Presented here are 11 T cell receptor beta chains from one specimen sequenced in a study of beta chain features in type 1 diabetes. The sequenced template was cDNA made from the entire isolated RNA. Generated by immunoSEQ multiplex PCR, the TCRdb table keeps only in-frame clones and is missing some. The sample has around 430,000 clones; about 30% are singletons. Material for sequencing was naive CD4+ T cells from blood. The source is a man between 18 and 35 years old in good health.

V and J are TRBV19 and TRBJ2-7; possible D gene TRBD1, 6 bases. This CDR3 comprises 15 residues. The germline V and J ends were trimmed by 5 bases and 0 bases, with 14 bases remaining between them. Germline V gene sequence: CDR1 LNHDA, CDR2 SQIVND (reference sequence). CDR3 loop: CASSSRDTSSYEQYF. In nucleotides, the CDR3 is TGTGCCAGTAGTTCGAGGGACACTAGCTCCTACGAGCAGTACTTC. Full variable domain (missing parts from reference TRBV19 and TRBJ2-7): DGGITQSPKYLFRKEGQNVTLSCEQNLNHDAMYWYRQDPGQGLRLIYYSQIVNDFQKGDIAEGYSVSREKKESFPLTVTSAQKNPTAFYLCASSSRDTSSYEQYFGPGTRLTVT.

The chain couples TRBV5-4 to TRBJ2-7; D call uncertain. The CDR3 totals 14 residues. V was cut by 0 bases and J by 5 bases, with 12 bases left in between. In germline, CDR1 is SGHNT, CDR2 YYREEE (reference sequence). The CDR3 bases are TGTGCCAGCAGCTTGGAACCCCTGGGGAACGAGCAGTACTTC. Protein product: CASSLEPLGNEQYF.

The table lists this clone with a few counts. The V gene is TRBV29-1, the J gene TRBJ2-7; TRBD1 matches at 7 bases. CDR3 size: 16 residues. The germline V gene encodes CDR1 SQVTM and CDR2 ANQGSEA. The V segment lost 6 bases and the J segment 3 bases; nucleotides outside the gene matches: 17. The CDR3 DNA reads as TGCAGCGTAATCCGGGACAGAGGGATCGGATTCTACGAGCAGTACTTC. Amino acids: CSVIRDRGIGFYEQYF.

V and J are TRBV30 and TRBJ2-1, with 7 bases matching TRBD2. J gave up 4 bases and V 2 bases, and 5 bases lay outside the gene matches. CDR1 is GTSNPN, CDR2 SVGIG, per germline (reference sequence). CDR3 length: 14 amino acids. CDR3 nucleotide sequence: TGTGCCTGGAGTAAACTAGCGCTGTACAATGAGCAGTTCTTC. It translates to CAWSKLALYNEQFF.

V is TRBV19 and J is TRBJ2-6; 8 bases map to TRBD1. With V trimmed by 4 bases and J by 3 bases, 11 bases remained unmatched. This CDR3 has 18 residues. Per germline, CDR1 LNHDA and CDR2 SQIVND (reference sequence). The CDR3 DNA follows: TGTGCCAGTAGTACCTTGGGACAGGTGATTAGTGGGGCCAACGTCCTGACTTTC. Its translation is CASSTLGQVISGANVLTF.

Concerning this clone itself: Other DNA sequences in the same sample also yield this CDR3. The chain links TRBV5-1 to TRBJ2-1, with D unresolved. The CDR3 extends over 11 amino acids. The germline V gene encodes CDR1 SGHRS and CDR2 YFSETQ. V lost 3 bases to trimming and J lost 7 bases, with 5 bases between them. The CDR3 bases are TGCGCCAGCAGCTCGTATAATGAGCAGTTCTTC. Its protein is CASSSYNEQFF.

This clone was recorded a few times. The rearrangement links TRBV29-1 to TRBJ2-3; D may be TRBD1 or TRBD2 (7 bases each). V lost 6 bases and J 1 base, leaving 17 bases between the germline ends. This CDR3 is built from 15 residues. Germline CDR1 reads SQVTM; CDR2 reads ANQGSEA. The chain's CDR3 is CSVQTGRGGTDTQYF. CDR3 sequence (DNA): TGCAGCGTGCAGACAGGGAGGGGAGGCACAGATACGCAGTATTTT.

With regard to this clone: The sample carries other DNA sequences with the same CDR3. V usage is TRBV28 and J usage is TRBJ2-7; TRBD2 aligns across 9 bases. CDR3 size: 13 residues. Germline V gene sequence: CDR1 MDHEN, CDR2 SYDVKM. J was trimmed by 2 bases and V by 5 bases; bases with no gene match: 1. CDR3 sequence: CASSLAGTYEQYF. The CDR3, as DNA: TGTGCCAGCAGTCTAGCGGGGACCTACGAGCAGTACTTC.

A few counts support this clone. J is TRBJ2-7 and V is TRBV29-1, with TRBD2 as a possible D gene (5 bases). V lost 4 bases, J lost 4 bases, and 11 bases lay in between. CDR1 SQVTM and CDR2 ANQGSEA come from the germline V gene. The CDR3 runs 12 residues. The CDR3 sequence is CSVGEWGYEQYF. Written as DNA, the CDR3 is TGCAGCGTTGGGGAGTGGGGATACGAGCAGTACTTC.

This clone was seen more than once but under ten times. Other DNA sequences in this specimen translate into the identical CDR3. The chain employs TRBV30 and TRBJ1-5; D is possibly TRBD1 (5 bases). CDR1 is GTSNPN, CDR2 SVGIG, per germline (reference sequence). Trimming removed 1 base from V and 0 bases from J, with 10 bases in between. The CDR3 sequence is 15 residues long. In DNA, the CDR3 is TGTGCCTGGAGTGATAGGGGCTATAGCAATCAGCCCCAGCATTTT. Protein product: CAWSDRGYSNQPQHF.

The chain has TRBV30 and TRBJ2-7, with 9 bases aligning to TRBD1. The germline gives CDR1 GTSNPN, CDR2 SVGIG (reference sequence). The trim removed 2 bases at V and 7 bases at J, leaving 6 bases unmatched. The CDR3 consists of 13 residues. Here the CDR3 DNA reads TGTGCCTGGAGTTCGGACAGGGGATTTGAGCAGTACTTC. It yields the protein CAWSSDRGFEQYF.